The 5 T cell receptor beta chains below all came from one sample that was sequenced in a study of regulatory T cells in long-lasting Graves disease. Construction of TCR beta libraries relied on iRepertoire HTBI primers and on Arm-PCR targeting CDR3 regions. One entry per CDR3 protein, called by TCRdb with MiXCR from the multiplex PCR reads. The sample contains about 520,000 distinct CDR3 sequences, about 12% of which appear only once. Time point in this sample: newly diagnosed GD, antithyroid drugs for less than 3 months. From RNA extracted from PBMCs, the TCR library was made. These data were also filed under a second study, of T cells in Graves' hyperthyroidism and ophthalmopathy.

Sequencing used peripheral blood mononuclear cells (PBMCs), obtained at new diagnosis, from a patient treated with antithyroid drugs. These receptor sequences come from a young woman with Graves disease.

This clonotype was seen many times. CDR3 amino acids: CASSLEVSGYNYEQYF. Written as DNA, the CDR3 is TGTGCCAGCAGCTTAGAAGTGAGCGGTTACAACTACGAGCAGTACTTC. The chain couples TRBV7-8 to TRBJ2-7, with D possibly TRBD2 on 5 matching bases. The length of the CDR3 is 16 residues. In germline, CDR1 is SGHVS, CDR2 FQNEAQ. Trimming cost V 1 base and J 3 bases, with 16 bases left between them.

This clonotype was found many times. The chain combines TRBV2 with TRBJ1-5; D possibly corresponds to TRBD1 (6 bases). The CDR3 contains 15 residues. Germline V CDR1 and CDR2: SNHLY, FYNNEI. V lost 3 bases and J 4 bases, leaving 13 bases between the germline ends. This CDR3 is CASSEQGLRNQPQHF. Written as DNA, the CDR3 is TGTGCCAGCAGTGAGCAGGGGTTGAGGAATCAGCCCCAGCATTTT. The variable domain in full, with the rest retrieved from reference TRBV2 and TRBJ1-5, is EPEVTQTPSHQVTQMGQEVILRCVPISNHLYFYWYRQILGQKVEFLVSFYNNEISEKSEIFDDQFSVERPDGSNFTLKIRSTKLEDSAMYFCASSEQGLRNQPQHFGDGTRLSIL.

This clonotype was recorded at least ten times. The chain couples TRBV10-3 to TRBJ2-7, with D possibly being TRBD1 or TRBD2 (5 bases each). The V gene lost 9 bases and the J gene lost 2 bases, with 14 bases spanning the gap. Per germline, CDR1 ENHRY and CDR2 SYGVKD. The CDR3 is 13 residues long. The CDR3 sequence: CAISSGPPYEQYF. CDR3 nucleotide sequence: TGTGCCATAAGCTCGGGGCCCCCCTACGAGCAGTACTTC.

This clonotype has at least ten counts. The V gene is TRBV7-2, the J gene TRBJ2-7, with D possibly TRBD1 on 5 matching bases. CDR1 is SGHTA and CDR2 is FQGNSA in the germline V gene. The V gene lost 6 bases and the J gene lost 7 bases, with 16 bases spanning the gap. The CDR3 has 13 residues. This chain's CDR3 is CASSHGHLGEQYF. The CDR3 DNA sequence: TGTGCCAGCAGTCACGGACACTTGGGGGAGCAGTACTTC.

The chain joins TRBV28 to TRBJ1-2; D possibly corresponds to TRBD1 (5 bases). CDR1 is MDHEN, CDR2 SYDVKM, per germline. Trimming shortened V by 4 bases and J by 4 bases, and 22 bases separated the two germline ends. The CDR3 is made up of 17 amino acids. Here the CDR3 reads CASSSPGGIGVAYGYTF. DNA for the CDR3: TGTGCCAGCAGTTCCCCCGGGGGAATCGGGGTGGCCTATGGCTACACCTTC.